This T cell receptor beta chain was obtained from a study of OX40 agonist ivuxolimab in advanced cancers. This CDR3 spans 14 amino acids. Trimming took 3 bases from V and 4 from J, leaving 13 bases between them. Germline V gene data show CDR1 as LGHNA and CDR2 as YSLEER. Produced via immunoSEQ multiplex PCR; TCRdb's table is partial and in-frame only. Here the sample spans some 50,000 clones, roughly 91% being singletons. The source material was CD4+ or CD8+ T cells sorted from blood, sampled in a trial of the OX40 agonist ivuxolimab. The source is an adult with an advanced solid tumor such as melanoma, head and neck, liver or kidney cancer. The chain combines TRBV4-3 with TRBJ2-7, with a weak D call TRBD2 (6 bases). The CDR3 sequence is CASSQDLGGYEQYF. The CDR3 nucleotides are TGCGCCAGCAGCCAGGACTTGGGGGGATACGAGCAGTACTTC.